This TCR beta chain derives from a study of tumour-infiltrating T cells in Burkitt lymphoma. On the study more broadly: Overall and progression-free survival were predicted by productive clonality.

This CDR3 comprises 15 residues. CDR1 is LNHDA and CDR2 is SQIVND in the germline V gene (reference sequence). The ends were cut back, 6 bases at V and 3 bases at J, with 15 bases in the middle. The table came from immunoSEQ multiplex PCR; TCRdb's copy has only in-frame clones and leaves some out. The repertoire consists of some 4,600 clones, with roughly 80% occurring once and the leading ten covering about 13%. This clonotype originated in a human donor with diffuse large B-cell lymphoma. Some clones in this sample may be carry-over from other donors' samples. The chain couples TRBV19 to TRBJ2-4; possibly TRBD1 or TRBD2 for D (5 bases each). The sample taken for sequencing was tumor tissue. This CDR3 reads CASSVVGTGKNIQYF. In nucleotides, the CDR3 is TGTGCCAGTAGCGTCGTAGGGACGGGCAAAAACATTCAGTACTTC.